Each of the 21 T cell receptor beta chains below was sequenced from the same sample in a study of T-cell reconstitution after alpha-beta-depleted transplantation in children. Unique molecular identifiers were incorporated into the prepared TCRbeta library. TCRdb fed the PCR reads into MiXCR, producing one record per CDR3 protein. The sample has approximately 390,000 distinct CDR3 sequences, 11% seen once. The source was PBMCs from the stem cell graft donor, collected from the stem cell graft. These receptors were taken from a human donor who donated a stem cell graft to a child with acute myeloid leukemia.

The chain uses TRBV12-3 or TRBV12-4 and TRBJ2-2, with TRBD2 matching 7 bases. There are 16 residues in the CDR3. Germline trimming cut 5 bases from V and 2 bases from J; bases unmatched to any gene: 8. The CDR3: CASSPPERGNTGELFF. The CDR3 coding sequence is TGTGCCAGCAGTCCGCCGGAGCGGGGTAACACCGGGGAGCTGTTTTTT.

V gene TRBV2 combines with J gene TRBJ2-2; 14 nucleotides align to TRBD2. The CDR3 length is 21 residues. V dropped 4 bases and J dropped 1; count of bases not matched to a gene: 14. Germline V gives CDR1 SNHLY, CDR2 FYNNEI. The chain's CDR3 is CASSGRGTSGGLFGNTGELFF. CDR3 DNA: TGTGCCAGCAGTGGCCGGGGGACTAGCGGGGGCTTGTTCGGGAACACCGGGGAGCTGTTTTTT.

This clonotype was found many times. The chain carries TRBV15 and TRBJ1-4; TRBD1 might be the D (6 bases). The CDR3 extends over 14 amino acids. Between the trimmed V and J ends, which lost 5 bases and 8 bases, there was a span of 15 bases. The V gene's germline CDR1 is LNHNV and CDR2 YYDKDF (reference sequence). CDR3 amino acids: CATSGTSASEKLFF. CDR3 sequence (DNA): TGTGCCACCAGCGGGACATCTGCGAGCGAAAAACTGTTTTTT.

This chain links TRBV5-5 with TRBJ2-5; possibly TRBD1 or TRBD2 for D (5 bases each). Germline lookup yields CDR1 SGHKS and CDR2 YYEKEE (reference sequence). V lost 3 bases and J 5 bases, leaving 14 bases between the germline ends. CDR3 size: 14 residues. The CDR3 region is CASSSPGPVETQYF. CDR3 nucleotide sequence: TGTGCCAGCAGCTCGCCGGGACCGGTGGAGACCCAGTACTTC.

There are many counts of this clonotype. The gene calls are TRBV18 and TRBJ2-7, with D perhaps matching TRBD2 (5 bases). Trimming stripped 3 bases from V and 6 bases from J, with 18 bases between. CDR1 KGHSH and CDR2 LQKENI come from the germline V gene. The CDR3 is made up of 15 amino acids. DNA of the CDR3: TGTGCCAGCTCACCGCCGGGGTTGGGGTCTGCCGAGCAGTACTTC. Translated, it gives CASSPPGLGSAEQYF.

This chain connects TRBV12-3 or TRBV12-4 to TRBJ2-1, with D possibly matching TRBD2 (5 bases). V was pared by 7 bases and J by 0 bases, with 13 bases between. The CDR3 is made up of 15 amino acids. DNA for the CDR3: TGTGCCAGCACCAACCCGACTACCTCCTACAATGAGCAGTTCTTC. This translates into CASTNPTTSYNEQFF.

In this sample, this clonotype turned up a few times. The V gene is TRBV20-1, the J gene TRBJ1-1; tentatively, D is TRBD1 (5 bases). Germline V gene sequence: CDR1 DFQATT, CDR2 SNEGSKA (reference sequence). CDR3 length equals 10 residues. Between the trimmed V and J ends, which lost 5 bases and 7 bases, there was a span of 8 bases. The CDR3 here is CSAEDIEAFF. The CDR3 DNA reads TGCAGTGCTGAGGACATTGAAGCTTTCTTT.

This clonotype was counted at least ten times. V and J are TRBV20-1 and TRBJ2-3, with D perhaps given as TRBD1 or TRBD2 (6 bases each). Trimming shortened V by 6 bases and J by 3 bases, and 16 bases separated the two germline ends. The CDR3 extends over 14 amino acids. Germline CDR1 is DFQATT and CDR2 is SNEGSKA (reference sequence). The CDR3 nucleotides are TGCAGTGCAGCCTTGGAGGGGGGAACAGATACGCAGTATTTT. Translation gives CSAALEGGTDTQYF.

The V call is TRBV7-9, the J call TRBJ1-4, with D uncertain. The germline CDR1 and CDR2 sequences are SEHNR and FQNEAQ (reference sequence). The CDR3 runs 11 residues. Between the trimmed V and J ends, which lost 6 bases and 8 bases, there was a span of 7 bases. In nucleotides, the CDR3 is TGTGCCAGCAGTAGGCGGGAAAAACTGTTTTTT. This translates into CASSRREKLFF.

The rearrangement links TRBV9 to TRBJ2-2; D is ambiguous. CDR3 length: 15 amino acids. V was pared by 4 bases and J by 4 bases, with 14 bases between. Germline CDR1 and CDR2: SGDLS and YYNGEE. The CDR3: CASSPSASGTGELFF. The CDR3 DNA follows: TGTGCCAGCAGCCCGTCAGCGAGTGGCACCGGGGAGCTGTTTTTT. Looking up the rest from reference TRBV9 and TRBJ2-2 gives the full variable domain: DSGVTQTPKHLITATGQRVTLRCSPRSGDLSVYWYQQSLDQGLQFLIQYYNGEERAKGNILERFSAQQFPDLHSELNLSSLELGDSALYFCASSPSASGTGELFFGEGSRLTVL.

This clonotype was detected only a few times. The chain recombines TRBV15 with TRBJ2-3; D may match TRBD1 or TRBD2 (5 bases each). V was shortened by 5 bases and J by 3 bases, with 15 bases between the two germline ends. The CDR3 runs 15 residues. CDR1 LNHNV and CDR2 YYDKDF come from the germline V gene (reference sequence). The CDR3, as DNA: TGTGCCACCAGCCCACCCGGGGCATTGACAGATACGCAGTATTTT. Encoded protein: CATSPPGALTDTQYF.

This clonotype appeared a few times. V is TRBV20-1 and J is TRBJ1-1; TRBD1 matches at 7 bases. Germline V gene sequence: CDR1 DFQATT, CDR2 SNEGSKA (reference sequence). The CDR3 totals 15 residues. The J segment lost 1 base and the V segment lost 5 bases, leaving 10 bases of the junction unmatched. CDR3 in DNA: TGCAGTGCTGACCGGGACAGTCGGCCGAACACTGAAGCTTTCTTT. Protein product: CSADRDSRPNTEAFF.

This clonotype was picked up a small number of times. The chain uses TRBV7-9 and TRBJ2-2; the D gene is possibly TRBD2 (6 bases). Trimming shortened V by 2 bases and J by 3 bases, and 10 bases separated the two germline ends. Germline-derived CDR1 and CDR2 are SEHNR and FQNEAQ (reference sequence). This CDR3 has 15 amino acids. For the CDR3, the DNA is TGTGCCAGCAGCTTATCTAGCGACTACACCGGGGAGCTGTTTTTT. Translated: CASSLSSDYTGELFF.

This clonotype has a handful of counts. The chain couples TRBV20-1 to TRBJ1-2, with D possibly being TRBD1 (6 bases). CDR1 DFQATT and CDR2 SNEGSKA come from the germline V gene (reference sequence). The CDR3 has 11 amino acids. Trimming took 6 bases from V and 7 from J, leaving 12 bases between them. CDR3: CSASGAGGYTF. Here the CDR3 DNA reads TGCAGTGCCTCAGGGGCTGGTGGCTACACCTTC.

J is TRBJ2-7 and V is TRBV4-2; 9 bases fit TRBD1. CDR3 length: 18 amino acids. Germline lookup yields CDR1 LGHNA and CDR2 YNFKEQ. J was trimmed by 1 base and V by 2 bases; bases with no gene match: 12. CDR3 amino acids: CASSQRTGGAGSSYEQYF. The CDR3 DNA sequence: TGTGCCAGCAGCCAACGAACAGGGGGCGCAGGAAGTTCCTACGAGCAGTACTTC.

In this sample, this clonotype turned up many times. This chain joins TRBV6-5 and TRBJ1-6; 11 nucleotides agree with TRBD1. V trimming: 0 bases; J trimming: 7 bases; junction bases outside the gene matches: 8. The CDR3 covers 18 residues. Germline loops: CDR1 MNHEY, CDR2 SVGAGI. CDR3 sequence: CASSYSRTGGAGNSPLHF. For the CDR3, the DNA is TGTGCCAGCAGTTACTCGAGGACAGGGGGCGCAGGGAATTCACCCCTCCACTTT.

This clonotype was detected only a few times. The chain is built from TRBV11-2 and TRBJ2-1; 8 positions agree with TRBD2. Germline loops: CDR1 SGHAT, CDR2 FQNNGV. The CDR3 spans 14 residues. The V segment lost 8 bases and the J segment 6 bases; nucleotides outside the gene matches: 9. The CDR3 protein is CASGGGLAGNEQFF. The DNA of the CDR3 is TGTGCCAGCGGAGGGGGGCTAGCGGGCAATGAGCAGTTCTTC.

The rearrangement links TRBV9 to TRBJ2-3; no definite D call. Germline V gives CDR1 SGDLS, CDR2 YYNGEE. V was shortened by 4 bases and J by 2 bases, with 14 bases between the two germline ends. The CDR3 is 15 residues long. This CDR3 reads CASSLSPTPTDTQYF. CDR3 DNA: TGTGCCAGCAGCCTGAGCCCTACCCCCACAGATACGCAGTATTTT.

At least ten counts were recorded for this clonotype. The V call is TRBV20-1, the J call TRBJ2-7, with a tentative D call TRBD1 (6 bases). Germline V gene lookup returns CDR1 DFQATT and CDR2 SNEGSKA (reference sequence). The CDR3 covers 11 residues. Trimming removed 5 bases from V and 5 bases from J, with 10 bases in between. CDR3: CSASQGNEQYV. The CDR3 nucleotides read TGCAGTGCTTCACAGGGAAACGAGCAGTACGTC.

This clonotype came up a few times. The V and J genes are TRBV5-6 and TRBJ2-5, with D possibly matching TRBD1 (5 bases). The CDR3 is 13 amino acids. Trimming cost V 4 bases and J 1 base, with 8 bases left between them. Germline V CDR1 and CDR2: SGHDT, YYEEEE. Here the CDR3 DNA reads TGTGCCAGCAGCATGACAGCCCAAGAGACCCAGTACTTC. Protein sequence: CASSMTAQETQYF.

The chain carries TRBV5-5 and TRBJ2-7; D is ambiguous. V was trimmed by 3 bases and J by 0 bases, leaving 10 bases between them. The germline V gene encodes CDR1 SGHKS and CDR2 YYEKEE (reference sequence). This CDR3 is 14 amino acids long. The CDR3 sequence: CASSSGPNSYEQYV. Here the CDR3 DNA reads TGTGCCAGCAGCTCCGGACCGAACTCCTACGAGCAGTACGTC.